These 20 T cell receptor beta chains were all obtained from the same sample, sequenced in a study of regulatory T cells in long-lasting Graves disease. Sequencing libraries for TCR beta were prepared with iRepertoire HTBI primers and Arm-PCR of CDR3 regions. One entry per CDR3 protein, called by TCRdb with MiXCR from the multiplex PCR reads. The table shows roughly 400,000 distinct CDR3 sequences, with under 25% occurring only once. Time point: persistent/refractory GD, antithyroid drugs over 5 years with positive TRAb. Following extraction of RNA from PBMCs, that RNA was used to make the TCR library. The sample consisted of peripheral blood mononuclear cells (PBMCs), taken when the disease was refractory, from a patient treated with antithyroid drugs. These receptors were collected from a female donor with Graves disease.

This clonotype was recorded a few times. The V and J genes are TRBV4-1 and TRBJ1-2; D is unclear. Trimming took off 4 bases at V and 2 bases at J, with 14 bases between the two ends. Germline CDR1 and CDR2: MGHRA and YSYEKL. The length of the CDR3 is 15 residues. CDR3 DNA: TGCGCCAGCAGCCTCCGGAGGGCAGCGAACTATGGCTACACCTTC. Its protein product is CASSLRRAANYGYTF.

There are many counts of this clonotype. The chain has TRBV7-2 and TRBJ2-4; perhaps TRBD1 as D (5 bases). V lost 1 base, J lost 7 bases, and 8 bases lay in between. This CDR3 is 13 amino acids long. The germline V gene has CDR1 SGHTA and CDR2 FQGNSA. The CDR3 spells CASSLVAGNIQYF. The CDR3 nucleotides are TGTGCCAGCAGCTTAGTGGCAGGGAACATTCAGTACTTC.

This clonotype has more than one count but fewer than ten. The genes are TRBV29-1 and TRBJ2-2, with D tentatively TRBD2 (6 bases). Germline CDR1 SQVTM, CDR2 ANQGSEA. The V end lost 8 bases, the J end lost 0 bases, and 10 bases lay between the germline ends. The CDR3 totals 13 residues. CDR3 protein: CSLTSPNTGELFF. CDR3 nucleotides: TGCAGCCTTACTAGCCCGAACACCGGGGAGCTGTTTTTT.

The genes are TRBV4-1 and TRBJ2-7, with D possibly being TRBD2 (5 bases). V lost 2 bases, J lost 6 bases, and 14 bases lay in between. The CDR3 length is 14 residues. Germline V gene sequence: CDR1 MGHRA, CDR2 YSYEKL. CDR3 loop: CASSQIEGTGEQYF. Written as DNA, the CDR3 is TGCGCCAGCAGCCAAATTGAGGGTACGGGCGAGCAGTACTTC.

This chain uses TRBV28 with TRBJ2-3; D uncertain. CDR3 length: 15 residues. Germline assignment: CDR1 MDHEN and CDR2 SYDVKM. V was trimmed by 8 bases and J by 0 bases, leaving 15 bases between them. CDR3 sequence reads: CASGSYPTSTDTQYF. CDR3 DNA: TGTGCCAGCGGTTCATACCCTACTAGCACAGATACGCAGTATTTT.

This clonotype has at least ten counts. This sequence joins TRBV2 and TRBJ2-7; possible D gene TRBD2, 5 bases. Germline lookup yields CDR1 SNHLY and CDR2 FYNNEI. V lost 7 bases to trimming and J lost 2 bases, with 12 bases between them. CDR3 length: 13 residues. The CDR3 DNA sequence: TGTGCCAGCACCGAGGGATTACCCTACGAGCAGTACTTC. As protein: CASTEGLPYEQYF.

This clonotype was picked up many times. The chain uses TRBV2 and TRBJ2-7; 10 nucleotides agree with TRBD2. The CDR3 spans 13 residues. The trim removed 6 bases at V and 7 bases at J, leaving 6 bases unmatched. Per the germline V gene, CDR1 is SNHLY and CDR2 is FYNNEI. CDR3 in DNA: TGTGCCAGCAGCGGAGCGGGGGGGTCTGAGCAGTACTTC. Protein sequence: CASSGAGGSEQYF.

The CDR3 bases are TGTGCCAGCAGCGTAGCTCGGAGAGCGGGAGGGAACACCGGGGAGCTGTTTTTT. Translation: CASSVARRAGGNTGELFF. J is TRBJ2-2 and V is TRBV9, with 9 bases that match TRBD2. J was trimmed by 1 base and V by 0 bases; bases with no gene match: 7. The CDR3 loop spans 18 amino acids. CDR1 SGDLS and CDR2 YYNGEE come from the germline V gene.

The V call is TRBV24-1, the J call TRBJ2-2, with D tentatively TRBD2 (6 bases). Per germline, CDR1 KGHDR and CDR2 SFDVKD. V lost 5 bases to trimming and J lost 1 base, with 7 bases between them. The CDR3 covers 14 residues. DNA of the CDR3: TGTGCCACCAGTGGGGAGGAGAACACCGGGGAGCTGTTTTTT. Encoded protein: CATSGEENTGELFF.

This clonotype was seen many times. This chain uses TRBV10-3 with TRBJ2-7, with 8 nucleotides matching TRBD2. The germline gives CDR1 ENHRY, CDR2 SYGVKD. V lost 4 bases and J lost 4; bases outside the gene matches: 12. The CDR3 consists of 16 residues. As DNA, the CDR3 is TGTGCCATCAGTGCAAAGGGTAGCGGGACCCCGTACGAGCAGTACTTC. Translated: CAISAKGSGTPYEQYF.

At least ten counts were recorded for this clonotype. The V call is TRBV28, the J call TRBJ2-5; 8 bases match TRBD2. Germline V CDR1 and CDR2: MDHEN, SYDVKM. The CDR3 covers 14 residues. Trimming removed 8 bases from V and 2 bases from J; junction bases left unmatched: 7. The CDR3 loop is CASAGGGRQETQYF. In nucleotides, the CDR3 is TGTGCCAGCGCGGGGGGCGGGCGACAAGAGACCCAGTACTTC.

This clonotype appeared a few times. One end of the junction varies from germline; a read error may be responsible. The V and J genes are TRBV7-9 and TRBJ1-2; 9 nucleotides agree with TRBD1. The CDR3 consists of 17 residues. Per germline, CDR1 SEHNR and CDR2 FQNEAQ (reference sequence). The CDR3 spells CASSIAPGQGSNYGYTF. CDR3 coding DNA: TGTGCCAGCAGCATAGCCCCGGGACAGGGATCAAACTATGGCTACACCTTC.

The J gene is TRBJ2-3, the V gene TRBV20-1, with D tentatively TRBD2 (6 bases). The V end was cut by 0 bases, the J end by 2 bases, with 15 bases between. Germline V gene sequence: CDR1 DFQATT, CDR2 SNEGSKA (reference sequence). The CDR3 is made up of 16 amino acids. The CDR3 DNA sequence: TGCAGTGCTAGAGATCCTGGCGGGACGTACACAGATACGCAGTATTTT. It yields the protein CSARDPGGTYTDTQYF.

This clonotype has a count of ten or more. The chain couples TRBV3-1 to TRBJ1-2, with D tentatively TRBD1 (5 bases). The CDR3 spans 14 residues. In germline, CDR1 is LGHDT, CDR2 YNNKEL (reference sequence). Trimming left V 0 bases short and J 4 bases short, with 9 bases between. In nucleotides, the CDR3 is TGTGCCAGCAGCCAAGATGGGGCCGTCTATGGCTACACCTTC. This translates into CASSQDGAVYGYTF.

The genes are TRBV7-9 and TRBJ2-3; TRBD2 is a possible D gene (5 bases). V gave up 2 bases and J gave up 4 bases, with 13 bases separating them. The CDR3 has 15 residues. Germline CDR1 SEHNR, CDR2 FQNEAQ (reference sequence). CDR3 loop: CASSLQWESADTQYF. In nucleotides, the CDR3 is TGTGCCAGCAGCTTACAGTGGGAGTCAGCAGATACGCAGTATTTT.

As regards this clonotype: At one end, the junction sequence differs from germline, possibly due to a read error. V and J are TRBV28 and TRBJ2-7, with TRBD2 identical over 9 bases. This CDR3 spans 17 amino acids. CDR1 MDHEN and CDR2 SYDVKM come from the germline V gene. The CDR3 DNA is TGTGCCGGCAGCTCCGTTAGCGGGAGTTCCAGCTCCTACGAGCAGTACTTC. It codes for CAGSSVSGSSSSYEQYF.

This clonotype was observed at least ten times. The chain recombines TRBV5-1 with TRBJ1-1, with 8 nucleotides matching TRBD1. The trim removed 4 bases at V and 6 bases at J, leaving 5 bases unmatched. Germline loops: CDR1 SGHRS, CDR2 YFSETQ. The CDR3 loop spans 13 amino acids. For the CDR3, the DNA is TGCGCCAGCAGCATTCAACAGGGGGCTGAAGCTTTCTTT. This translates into CASSIQQGAEAFF.

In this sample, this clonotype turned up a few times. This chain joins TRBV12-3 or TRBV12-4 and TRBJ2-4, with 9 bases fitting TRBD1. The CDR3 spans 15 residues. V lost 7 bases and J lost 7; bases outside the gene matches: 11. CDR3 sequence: CASTGDRVPGNIQYF. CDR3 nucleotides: TGTGCCAGCACCGGGGACAGGGTCCCCGGCAACATTCAGTACTTC.

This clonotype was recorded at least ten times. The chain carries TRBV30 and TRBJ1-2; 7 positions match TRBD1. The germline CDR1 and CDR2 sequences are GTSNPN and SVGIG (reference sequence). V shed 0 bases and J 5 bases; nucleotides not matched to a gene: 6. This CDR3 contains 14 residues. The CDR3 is CAWSVLGTDYGYTF. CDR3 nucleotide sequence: TGTGCCTGGAGTGTACTCGGGACAGATTATGGCTACACCTTC.

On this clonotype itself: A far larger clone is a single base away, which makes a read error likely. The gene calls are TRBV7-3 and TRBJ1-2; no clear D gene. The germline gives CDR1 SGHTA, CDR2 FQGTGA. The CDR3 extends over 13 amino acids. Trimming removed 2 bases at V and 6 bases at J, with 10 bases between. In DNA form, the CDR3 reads TGTGCCAGCAGCTTAGGGAGAAACCATGGCTACACCTTC. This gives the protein CASSLGRNHGYTF.